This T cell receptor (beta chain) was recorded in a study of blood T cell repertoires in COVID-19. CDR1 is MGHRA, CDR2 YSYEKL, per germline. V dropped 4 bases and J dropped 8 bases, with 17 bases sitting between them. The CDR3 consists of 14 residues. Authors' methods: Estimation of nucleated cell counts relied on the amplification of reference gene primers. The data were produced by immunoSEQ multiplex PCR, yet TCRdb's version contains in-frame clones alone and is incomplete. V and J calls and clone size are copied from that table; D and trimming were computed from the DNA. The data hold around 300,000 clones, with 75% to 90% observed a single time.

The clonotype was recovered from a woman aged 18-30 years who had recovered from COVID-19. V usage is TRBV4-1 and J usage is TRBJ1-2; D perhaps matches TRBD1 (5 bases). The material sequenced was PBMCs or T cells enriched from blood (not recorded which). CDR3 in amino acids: CASSPSPGGEGYTF. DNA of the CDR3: TGCGCCAGCAGCCCGTCACCCGGGGGAGAGGGCTACACCTTC.